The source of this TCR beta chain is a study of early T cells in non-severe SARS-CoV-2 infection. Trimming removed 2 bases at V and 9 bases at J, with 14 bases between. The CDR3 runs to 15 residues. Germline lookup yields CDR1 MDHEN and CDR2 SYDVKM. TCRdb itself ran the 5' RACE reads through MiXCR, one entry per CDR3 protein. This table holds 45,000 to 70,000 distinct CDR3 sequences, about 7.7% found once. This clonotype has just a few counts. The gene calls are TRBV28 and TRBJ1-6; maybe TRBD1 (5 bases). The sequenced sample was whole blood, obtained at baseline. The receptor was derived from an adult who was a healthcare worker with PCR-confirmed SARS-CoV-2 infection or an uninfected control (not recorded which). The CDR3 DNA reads TGTGCCAGCAGTTTAAGCGGTTCAGGGATTTCACCCCTCCACTTT. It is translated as CASSLSGSGISPLHF.